These 30 T cell receptor beta chains originate from one sample sequenced in a study of CD8 T cells in Susac syndrome. Reverse transcription of roughly 0.5 to 1 ug RNA was carried out with random hexamers. TCRdb passed the immunoSEQ multiplex PCR reads through MiXCR, listing each CDR3 protein once. The data contain about 140,000 distinct CDR3 sequences, 85% to 95% of them singletons. Sequencing used CD4+ T cells from PBMCs. These receptors were collected from a human donor with Susac syndrome.

The chain uses TRBV30 and TRBJ2-1; perhaps TRBD1 as D (5 bases). The germline V and J ends were trimmed by 5 bases and 3 bases, with 11 bases remaining between them. This CDR3 spans 13 amino acids. The germline V gene has CDR1 GTSNPN and CDR2 SVGIG (reference sequence). The CDR3 nucleotides are TGTGCCTGGGTGGCACAGGTCTACAATGAGCAGTTCTTC. The encoded protein is CAWVAQVYNEQFF.

This clonotype appeared once. The genes are TRBV7-9 and TRBJ2-3, with 7 bases aligning to TRBD2. Germline lookup yields CDR1 SEHNR and CDR2 FQNEAQ (reference sequence). The CDR3 loop spans 12 amino acids. J gave up 10 bases and V 7 bases, and 8 bases lay outside the gene matches. The CDR3 nucleotides read TGTGCCAGCACCCGAGGAGCGGGGTCGCAGTATTTT. This gives the protein CASTRGAGSQYF.

CDR3 in amino acids: CSARTGVHEQYF. Here the CDR3 DNA reads TGCAGCGCCCGGACAGGGGTCCACGAGCAGTACTTC. This chain connects TRBV29-1 to TRBJ2-7, with 9 bases matching TRBD1. This CDR3 is built from 12 residues. V shed 7 bases and J 5 bases; nucleotides not matched to a gene: 6. Germline V lookup: CDR1 SQVTM, CDR2 ANQGSEA.

The CDR3, as DNA: TGTGCCAGTAGCCTAGCGGGAGCGGGGGATACGCAGTATTTT. This encodes CASSLAGAGDTQYF. J is TRBJ2-3 and V is TRBV19; 10 positions agree with TRBD2. J lost 6 bases, V lost 6 bases, and 6 bases had no gene match. Looked up from germline, CDR1 is LNHDA and CDR2 is SQIVND (reference sequence). The CDR3 is 14 amino acids.

V gene TRBV5-1 combines with J gene TRBJ1-1; unclear D gene. Germline CDR1 is SGHRS and CDR2 is YFSETQ. This CDR3 has 13 amino acids. The V gene lost 2 bases and the J gene lost 11 bases, with 16 bases spanning the gap. CDR3 bases: TGCGCCAGCAGCTTCGCCGCGAGGCGCCGGGCTTTCTTT. Encoded protein: CASSFAARRRAFF.

CDR3 region: CSARELLTEGGYGYTF. CDR3 DNA: TGCAGTGCTAGAGAACTACTGACAGAGGGCGGCTATGGCTACACCTTC. The chain links TRBV20-1 to TRBJ1-2, with D perhaps matching TRBD1 (5 bases). Germline CDR1 DFQATT, CDR2 SNEGSKA (reference sequence). This CDR3 contains 16 residues. Between the trimmed V and J ends, which lost 0 bases and 4 bases, there was a span of 18 bases.

The V call is TRBV30, the J call TRBJ1-3; TRBD1 might be the D (6 bases). Trimming took off 6 bases at V and 3 bases at J, with 18 bases between the two ends. This CDR3 contains 15 residues. Per the germline V gene, CDR1 is GTSNPN and CDR2 is SVGIG (reference sequence). CDR3 coding DNA: TGTGCCTGTGACCTACTCACAGGGTATGGAAACACCATATATTTT. It codes for CACDLLTGYGNTIYF.

The rearrangement joins TRBV6-5 to TRBJ2-7; 7 bases fit TRBD1. The junction had 5 bases not matched to a gene; V was cut back by 9 bases and J by 0 bases. The length of the CDR3 is 13 residues. Germline CDR1 reads MNHEY; CDR2 reads SVGAGI. The CDR3 DNA is TGTGCCAGGAACGGGGACAGCTCCTACGAGCAGTACTTC. It codes for CARNGDSSYEQYF.

This rearrangement joins TRBV27 to TRBJ2-7; a weak D match, TRBD2 (6 bases). The ends were cut back, 8 bases at V and 1 base at J, with 15 bases in the middle. Looked up from germline, CDR1 is MNHEY and CDR2 is SMNVEV (reference sequence). CDR3 length equals 14 residues. For the CDR3, the DNA is TGTGCCAGCGCCTCTAGCGCTGGATCCTACGAGCAGTACTTC. It translates to CASASSAGSYEQYF.

The rearrangement joins TRBV5-1 to TRBJ2-3; TRBD1 matches 12 bases. This CDR3 comprises 16 residues. Per germline, CDR1 SGHRS and CDR2 YFSETQ. Germline trimming cut 4 bases from V and 3 bases from J; bases unmatched to any gene: 6. The CDR3 sequence: CASSPGTGGATDTQYF. The CDR3 DNA is TGCGCCAGCAGCCCAGGGACAGGGGGCGCGACAGATACGCAGTATTTT.

V usage is TRBV20-1 and J usage is TRBJ2-1, with a tentative D call TRBD2 (6 bases). Per the germline V gene, CDR1 is DFQATT and CDR2 is SNEGSKA (reference sequence). This CDR3 is 14 amino acids long. V dropped 1 base and J dropped 2 bases, with 9 bases sitting between them. CDR3 residues: CSARAGGPYNEQFF. The DNA for the CDR3 is TGCAGTGCTAGAGCTGGAGGGCCCTACAATGAGCAGTTCTTC.

The sample holds one count of this clonotype. V usage is TRBV7-2 and J usage is TRBJ1-3; TRBD1 matches at 8 bases. The CDR3 loop spans 17 amino acids. The V gene end was trimmed by 5 bases and the J gene end by 1 base; junction bases not matched to a gene: 10. Germline CDR1 reads SGHTA; CDR2 reads FQGNSA. This chain's CDR3 is CASSDGQGSWSGNTIYF. The CDR3 nucleotides read TGTGCCAGCAGCGATGGACAGGGTTCATGGTCTGGAAACACCATATATTTT.

This rearrangement joins TRBV7-2 to TRBJ2-5; D not certain. Per germline, CDR1 SGHTA and CDR2 FQGNSA. Trimming left V 1 base short and J 5 bases short, with 8 bases between. CDR3 length: 13 residues. DNA for the CDR3: TGTGCCAGCAGCTTAGGATATAAGGAGACCCAGTACTTC. Translated: CASSLGYKETQYF. The variable domain in full, completed from reference TRBV7-2 and TRBJ2-5, reads GAGVSQSPSNKVTEKGKDVELRCDPISGHTALYWYRQSLGQGLEFLIYFQGNSAPDKSGLPSDRFSAERTGGSVSTLTIQRTQQEDSAVYLCASSLGYKETQYFGPGTRLLVL.

The chain uses TRBV28 and TRBJ2-7; a possible D gene is TRBD1 (6 bases). Germline CDR1 and CDR2: MDHEN and SYDVKM. The CDR3 runs 17 residues. The V end lost 6 bases, the J end lost 3 bases, and 24 bases lay between the germline ends. The CDR3 protein is CASSTPRQASEGYEQYF. The DNA of the CDR3 is TGTGCCAGCAGCACCCCCCGACAGGCCTCCGAAGGCTACGAGCAGTACTTC.

Turning to this clonotype: The junction departs from the called germline gene at one end, perhaps through a read error. The chain has TRBV2 and TRBJ2-7, with 8 bases lining up with TRBD1. In germline, CDR1 is SNHLY, CDR2 FYNNEI. The CDR3 has 12 amino acids. This CDR3 reads CASREDRGEQYF. In DNA, the CDR3 is TGTGCCAGCAGGGAAGACAGGGGCGAGCAGTACTTC.

CDR3 amino acids: CSHQIVLNTEAFF. In DNA form, the CDR3 reads TGCAGCCATCAAATAGTGCTGAACACTGAAGCTTTCTTT. This chain connects TRBV29-1 to TRBJ1-1; D is unresolved. V gave up 8 bases and J gave up 0 bases, with 13 bases separating them. The CDR3 is 13 residues long. In germline, CDR1 is SQVTM, CDR2 ANQGSEA.

The rearrangement uses TRBV20-1 and TRBJ1-1; 9 nucleotides align to TRBD1. The CDR3 is made up of 12 amino acids. Germline CDR1 and CDR2: DFQATT and SNEGSKA (reference sequence). J was trimmed by 3 bases and V by 6 bases; bases with no gene match: 2. DNA of the CDR3: TGCAGTGCCGACAGGGGGGACACTGAAGCTTTCTTT. Translating gives CSADRGDTEAFF.

The rearrangement joins TRBV30 to TRBJ1-4; D call uncertain. CDR1 and CDR2 from the germline V gene are GTSNPN and SVGIG (reference sequence). V lost 8 bases and J 8 bases, leaving 18 bases between the germline ends. The CDR3 runs to 13 residues. The CDR3 reads CATLLGREEKLFF. The CDR3, as DNA: TGTGCCACATTACTAGGCCGAGAGGAAAAACTGTTTTTT.

V is TRBV6-4 and J is TRBJ2-6; TRBD2 might be the D (6 bases). The CDR3 runs to 14 residues. Germline-derived CDR1 and CDR2 are MRHNA and SNTAGT. Trimming shortened V by 5 bases and J by 4 bases, and 9 bases separated the two germline ends. The CDR3 region is CASSTGEGANVLTF. The CDR3 DNA reads TGTGCCAGCAGTACGGGGGAAGGGGCCAACGTCCTGACTTTC.

The chain joins TRBV20-1 to TRBJ2-7; TRBD2 aligns across 8 bases. The V gene's germline CDR1 is DFQATT and CDR2 SNEGSKA (reference sequence). Trimming took 6 bases from V and 6 from J; bases not matched to a gene: 10. The CDR3 spans 13 residues. The CDR3 is CSAPGTSKFEQYF. The CDR3 nucleotides read TGCAGTGCACCCGGGACTAGTAAGTTCGAGCAGTACTTC.

This clonotype was seen just once. The J gene is TRBJ2-3, the V gene TRBV9, with D uncertain. Per the germline V gene, CDR1 is SGDLS and CDR2 is YYNGEE. The CDR3 spans 14 residues. The V and J ends lost 2 bases and 2 bases respectively, with 9 bases between them. CDR3 nucleotides: TGTGCCAGCAGCGTGAAGAGGACCACAGATACGCAGTATTTT. Translation gives CASSVKRTTDTQYF.

The chain has TRBV6-5 and TRBJ2-1; 8 bases map to TRBD2. Unmatched junction bases numbered 6, after V lost 2 bases and J lost 0 bases. CDR3 length: 17 residues. The germline V gene has CDR1 MNHEY and CDR2 SVGAGI. CDR3 sequence: CASSYRLARSSYNEQFF. The DNA of the CDR3 is TGTGCCAGCAGTTACCGACTAGCGAGGAGCTCCTACAATGAGCAGTTCTTC.

The rearrangement links TRBV24-1 to TRBJ2-3; the D gene could be TRBD1 or TRBD2 (5 bases each). The length of the CDR3 is 17 residues. Trimming pared 3 bases from V and 0 bases from J, leaving 15 bases between. CDR1 is KGHDR and CDR2 is SFDVKD in the germline V gene. As DNA, the CDR3 is TGTGCCACCAGTGATACTAAGAGGGGCCCCAGCACAGATACGCAGTATTTT. This sequence encodes CATSDTKRGPSTDTQYF.

The chain links TRBV14 to TRBJ2-5, with a possible D match to TRBD2 (5 bases). This CDR3 is 15 amino acids long. V was pared by 4 bases and J by 8 bases, with 20 bases between. CDR1 and CDR2 from the germline V gene are SGHDN and FVKESK. CDR3 DNA: TGTGCCAGCAGCCCGGGTGCGGGCCCTAAGAGAACCCAGTACTTC. Translating gives CASSPGAGPKRTQYF.

The rearrangement links TRBV7-9 to TRBJ2-5; 9 positions agree with TRBD2. CDR1 is SEHNR and CDR2 is FQNEAQ in the germline V gene (reference sequence). This CDR3 contains 15 residues. Trimming at V came to 5 bases and at J to 4 bases, leaving 8 bases not matched to a gene. The CDR3 region has the DNA TGTGCCAGCAGCCGTTCTAGCGGGGTTGGAGAGACCCAGTACTTC. Protein: CASSRSSGVGETQYF.

This chain joins TRBV9 and TRBJ2-1; maybe TRBD2 (5 bases). The CDR3 is made up of 13 amino acids. Germline loops: CDR1 SGDLS, CDR2 YYNGEE. V was shortened by 4 bases and J by 9 bases, with 14 bases between the two germline ends. The CDR3: CASSFSPSGEQFF. The CDR3 DNA sequence: TGTGCCAGCAGCTTCTCCCCCAGCGGTGAGCAGTTCTTC.

This chain links TRBV20-1 with TRBJ2-7, with 9 nucleotides matching TRBD2. Germline V gives CDR1 DFQATT, CDR2 SNEGSKA (reference sequence). The CDR3 length is 16 residues. After removal of 5 bases from V and 6 bases from J, the junction contained 17 bases not matched to a gene. The CDR3 protein is CSAPGVAGEVSREQYF. The CDR3 DNA follows: TGCAGTGCTCCCGGGGTAGCGGGGGAAGTCAGTCGCGAGCAGTACTTC.

The gene calls are TRBV7-9 and TRBJ2-1, with D possibly being TRBD2 (5 bases). CDR3 size: 15 residues. V lost 1 base to trimming and J lost 6 bases, with 13 bases between them. In germline, CDR1 is SEHNR, CDR2 FQNEAQ (reference sequence). CDR3 sequence reads: CASSLGTPASNEQFF. CDR3 bases: TGTGCCAGCAGCTTAGGGACTCCCGCGAGCAATGAGCAGTTCTTC.

The V and J genes are TRBV5-1 and TRBJ1-4; D perhaps matches TRBD1 (5 bases). CDR1 and CDR2 (germline): SGHRS, YFSETQ. The V gene lost 9 bases and the J gene lost 8 bases, with 20 bases spanning the gap. The CDR3 has 14 residues. The CDR3 DNA sequence: TGCGCCAACCAGGGCCACCCCGGGGACGAAAAACTGTTTTTT. Translating it yields CANQGHPGDEKLFF.

V gene TRBV20-1 combines with J gene TRBJ1-1; D might be TRBD1 (5 bases). The CDR3 has 13 amino acids. V lost 4 bases and J lost 4, with 13 bases in between. Germline CDR1 is DFQATT and CDR2 is SNEGSKA (reference sequence). The CDR3 reads CSAKGLGTTEAFF. For the CDR3, the DNA is TGCAGTGCTAAGGGGCTCGGAACCACTGAAGCTTTCTTT.